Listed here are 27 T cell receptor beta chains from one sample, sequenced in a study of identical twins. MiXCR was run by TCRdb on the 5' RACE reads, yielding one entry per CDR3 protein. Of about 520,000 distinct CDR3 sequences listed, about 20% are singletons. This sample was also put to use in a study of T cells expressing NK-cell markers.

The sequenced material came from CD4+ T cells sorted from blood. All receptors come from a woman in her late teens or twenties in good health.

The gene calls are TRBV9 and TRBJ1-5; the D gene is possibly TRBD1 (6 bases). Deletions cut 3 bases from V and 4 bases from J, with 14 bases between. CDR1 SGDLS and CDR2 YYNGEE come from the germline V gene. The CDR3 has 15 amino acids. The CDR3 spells CASSGTGWRNQPQHF. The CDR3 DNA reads TGTGCCAGCAGCGGAACAGGGTGGCGAAATCAGCCCCAGCATTTT.

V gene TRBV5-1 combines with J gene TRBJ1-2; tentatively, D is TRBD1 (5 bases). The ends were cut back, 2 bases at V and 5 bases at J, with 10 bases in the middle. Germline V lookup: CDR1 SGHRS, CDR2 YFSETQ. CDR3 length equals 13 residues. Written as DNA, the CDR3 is TGCGCCAGCAGCTTCGGGGCGTGGTATGGCTACACCTTC. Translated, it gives CASSFGAWYGYTF.

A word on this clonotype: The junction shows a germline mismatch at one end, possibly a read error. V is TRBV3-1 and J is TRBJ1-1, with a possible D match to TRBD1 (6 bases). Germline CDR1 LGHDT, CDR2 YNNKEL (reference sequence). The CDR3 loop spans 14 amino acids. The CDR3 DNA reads TGTCCCAGCAGCCAACCCCGAGGGGGCACTGAAGCTTTCTTT. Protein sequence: CPSSQPRGGTEAFF. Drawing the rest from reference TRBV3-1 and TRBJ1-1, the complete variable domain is DTAVSQTPKYLVTQMGNDKSIKCEQNLGHDTMYWYKQDSKKFLKIMFSYNNKELIINETVPNRFSPKSPDKAHLNLHINSLELGDSAVYFCPSSQPRGGTEAFFGQGTRLTVV.

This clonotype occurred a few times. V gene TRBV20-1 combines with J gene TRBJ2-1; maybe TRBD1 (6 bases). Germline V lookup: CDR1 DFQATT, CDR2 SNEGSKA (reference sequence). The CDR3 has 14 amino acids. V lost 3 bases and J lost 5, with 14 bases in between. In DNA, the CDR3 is TGCAGTGCTAGGACGGGGACACGGGACAATGAGCAGTTCTTC. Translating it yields CSARTGTRDNEQFF.

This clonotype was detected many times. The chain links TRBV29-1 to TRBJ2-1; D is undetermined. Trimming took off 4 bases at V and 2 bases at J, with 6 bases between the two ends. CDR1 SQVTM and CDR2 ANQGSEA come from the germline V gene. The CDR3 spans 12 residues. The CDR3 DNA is TGCAGCGTTGTCCCTGCCTACAATGAGCAGTTCTTC. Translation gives CSVVPAYNEQFF.

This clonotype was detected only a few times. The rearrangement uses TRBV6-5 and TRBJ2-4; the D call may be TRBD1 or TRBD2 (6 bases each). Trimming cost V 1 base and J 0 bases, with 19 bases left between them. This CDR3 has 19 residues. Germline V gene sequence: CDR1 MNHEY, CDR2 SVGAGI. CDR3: CASSYFPPVRGLAKNIQYF. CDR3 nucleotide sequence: TGTGCCAGCAGTTACTTCCCTCCCGTCCGGGGGCTAGCCAAAAACATTCAGTACTTC.

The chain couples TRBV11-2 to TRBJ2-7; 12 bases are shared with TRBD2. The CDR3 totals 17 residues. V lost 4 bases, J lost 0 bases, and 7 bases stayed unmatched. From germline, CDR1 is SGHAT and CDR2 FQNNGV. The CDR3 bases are TGTGCCAGCAGCTCCCGGACTAGCGGGGTCGTCTCCTACGAGCAGTACTTC. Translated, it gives CASSSRTSGVVSYEQYF.

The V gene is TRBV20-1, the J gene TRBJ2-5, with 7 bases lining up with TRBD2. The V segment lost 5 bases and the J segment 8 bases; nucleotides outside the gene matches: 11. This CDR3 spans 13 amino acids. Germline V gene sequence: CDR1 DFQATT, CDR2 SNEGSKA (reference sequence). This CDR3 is CSAPVGGRDTQYF. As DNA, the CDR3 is TGCAGTGCTCCTGTCGGAGGGAGGGATACCCAGTACTTC.

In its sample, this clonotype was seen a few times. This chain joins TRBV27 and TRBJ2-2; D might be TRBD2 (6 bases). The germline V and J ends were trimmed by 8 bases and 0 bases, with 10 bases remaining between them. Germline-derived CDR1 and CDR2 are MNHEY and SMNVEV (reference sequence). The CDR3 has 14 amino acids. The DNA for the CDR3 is TGTGCCAGCCAGGACTATTCGAACACCGGGGAGCTGTTTTTT. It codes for CASQDYSNTGELFF.

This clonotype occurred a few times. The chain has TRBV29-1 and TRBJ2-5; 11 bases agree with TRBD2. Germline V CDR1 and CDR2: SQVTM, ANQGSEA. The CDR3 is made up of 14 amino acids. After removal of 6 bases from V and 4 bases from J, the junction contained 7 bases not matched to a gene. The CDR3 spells CSVVGLADTETQYF. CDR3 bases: TGCAGCGTCGTGGGACTAGCGGATACAGAGACCCAGTACTTC.

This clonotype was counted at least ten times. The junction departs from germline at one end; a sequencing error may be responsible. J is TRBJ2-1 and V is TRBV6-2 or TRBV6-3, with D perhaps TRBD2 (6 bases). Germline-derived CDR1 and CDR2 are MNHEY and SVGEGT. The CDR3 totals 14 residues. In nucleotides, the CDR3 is TGTGCCAGCAGCTACTCCGGGAGCTACAATGAGCAGTTCTTC. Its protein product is CASSYSGSYNEQFF.

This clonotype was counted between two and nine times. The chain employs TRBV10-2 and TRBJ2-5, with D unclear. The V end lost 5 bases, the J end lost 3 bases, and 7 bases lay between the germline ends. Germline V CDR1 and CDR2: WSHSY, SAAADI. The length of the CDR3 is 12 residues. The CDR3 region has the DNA TGCGCCAGCAGTAAGCCAGAAGAGACCCAGTACTTC. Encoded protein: CASSKPEETQYF.

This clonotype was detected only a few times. The CDR3 reads CASSSRSSYNEQFF. The CDR3 nucleotides are TGTGCCAGCAGCTCCCGAAGCTCCTACAATGAGCAGTTCTTC. This chain uses TRBV7-2 with TRBJ2-1; the D is unclear. Deletions cut 4 bases from V and 0 bases from J, with 7 bases between. The CDR3 runs to 14 residues. CDR1 is SGHTA and CDR2 is FQGNSA in the germline V gene.

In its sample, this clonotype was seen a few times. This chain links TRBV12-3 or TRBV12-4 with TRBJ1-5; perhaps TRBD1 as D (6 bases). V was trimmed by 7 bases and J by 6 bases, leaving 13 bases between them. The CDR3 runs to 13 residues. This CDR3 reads CASTGDDGQPQHF. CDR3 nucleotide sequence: TGTGCCAGCACAGGGGACGATGGTCAGCCCCAGCATTTT.

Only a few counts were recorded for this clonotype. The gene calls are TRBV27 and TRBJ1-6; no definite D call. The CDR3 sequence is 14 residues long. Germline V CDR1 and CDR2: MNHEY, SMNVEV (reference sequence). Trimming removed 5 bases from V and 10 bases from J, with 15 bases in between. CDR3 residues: CASSLTRRGSPLHF. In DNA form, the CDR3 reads TGTGCCAGCAGTCTCACTAGGAGAGGGTCACCCCTCCACTTT.

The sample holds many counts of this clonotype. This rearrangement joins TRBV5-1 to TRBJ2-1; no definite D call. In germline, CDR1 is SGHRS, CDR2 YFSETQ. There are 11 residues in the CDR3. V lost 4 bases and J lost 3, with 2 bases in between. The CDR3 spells CASSNYNEQFF. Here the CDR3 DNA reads TGCGCCAGCAGCAACTACAATGAGCAGTTCTTC.

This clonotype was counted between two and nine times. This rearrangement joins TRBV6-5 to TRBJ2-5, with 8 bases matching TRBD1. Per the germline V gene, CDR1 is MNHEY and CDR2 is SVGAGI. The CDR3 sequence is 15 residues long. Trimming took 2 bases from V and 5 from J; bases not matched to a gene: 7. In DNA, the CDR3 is TGTGCCAGCAGTTACCAGGGGGCCGCAGTGGAGACCCAGTACTTC. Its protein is CASSYQGAAVETQYF.

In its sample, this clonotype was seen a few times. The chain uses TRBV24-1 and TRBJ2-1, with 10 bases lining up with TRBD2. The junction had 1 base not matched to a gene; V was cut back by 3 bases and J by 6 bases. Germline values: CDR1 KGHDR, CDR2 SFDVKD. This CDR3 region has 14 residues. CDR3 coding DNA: TGTGCCACCAGTGATCGGACTAGCGGCAATGAGCAGTTCTTC. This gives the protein CATSDRTSGNEQFF.

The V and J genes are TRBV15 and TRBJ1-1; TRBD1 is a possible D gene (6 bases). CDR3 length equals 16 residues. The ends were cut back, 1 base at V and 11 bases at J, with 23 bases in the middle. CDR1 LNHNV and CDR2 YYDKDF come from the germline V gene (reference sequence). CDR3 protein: CATSRGGDGGNLGAFF. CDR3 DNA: TGTGCCACCAGCAGAGGGGGGGACGGGGGCAATCTCGGGGCTTTCTTT.

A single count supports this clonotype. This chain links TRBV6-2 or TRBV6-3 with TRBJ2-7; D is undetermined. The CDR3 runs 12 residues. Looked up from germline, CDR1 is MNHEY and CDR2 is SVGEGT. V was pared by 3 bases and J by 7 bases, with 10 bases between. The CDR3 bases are TGTGCCAGCAGTTATTGGACCGGGGAGCAGTACTTC. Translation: CASSYWTGEQYF.

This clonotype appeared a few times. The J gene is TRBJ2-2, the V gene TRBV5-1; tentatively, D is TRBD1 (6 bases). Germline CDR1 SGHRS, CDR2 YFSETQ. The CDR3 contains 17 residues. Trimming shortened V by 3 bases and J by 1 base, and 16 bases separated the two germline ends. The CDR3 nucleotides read TGCGCCAGCAGCTCCCAGGGGACATGGAAGAACACCGGGGAGCTGTTTTTT. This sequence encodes CASSSQGTWKNTGELFF.

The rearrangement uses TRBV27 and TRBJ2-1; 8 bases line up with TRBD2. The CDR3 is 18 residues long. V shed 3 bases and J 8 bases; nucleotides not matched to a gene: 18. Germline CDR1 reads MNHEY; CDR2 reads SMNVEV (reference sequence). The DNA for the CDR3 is TGTGCCAGCAGTTTTGACCGGGAGGGCCTAAGGGGGAGAGATGAGCAGTTCTTC. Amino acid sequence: CASSFDREGLRGRDEQFF.

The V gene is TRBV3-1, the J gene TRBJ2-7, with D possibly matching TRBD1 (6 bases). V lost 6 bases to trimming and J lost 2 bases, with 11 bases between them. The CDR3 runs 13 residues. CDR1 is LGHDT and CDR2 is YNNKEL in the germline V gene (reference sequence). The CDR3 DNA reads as TGTGCCAGCAGGGTACAGGGAGCCTACGAGCAGTACTTC. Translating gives CASRVQGAYEQYF.

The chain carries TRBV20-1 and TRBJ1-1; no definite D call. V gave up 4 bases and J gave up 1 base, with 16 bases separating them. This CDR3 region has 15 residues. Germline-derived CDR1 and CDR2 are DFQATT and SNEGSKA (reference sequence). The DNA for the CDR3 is TGCAGTGCTACAAGGGAACCCCCTCCGAACACTGAAGCTTTCTTT. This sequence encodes CSATREPPPNTEAFF.

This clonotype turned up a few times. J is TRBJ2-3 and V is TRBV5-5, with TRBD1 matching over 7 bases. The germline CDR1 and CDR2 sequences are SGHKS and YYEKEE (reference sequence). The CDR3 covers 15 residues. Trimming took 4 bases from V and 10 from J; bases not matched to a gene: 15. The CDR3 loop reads CASSQRTGYMEAQYF. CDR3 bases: TGTGCCAGCAGCCAGAGGACAGGCTACATGGAGGCGCAGTATTTT.

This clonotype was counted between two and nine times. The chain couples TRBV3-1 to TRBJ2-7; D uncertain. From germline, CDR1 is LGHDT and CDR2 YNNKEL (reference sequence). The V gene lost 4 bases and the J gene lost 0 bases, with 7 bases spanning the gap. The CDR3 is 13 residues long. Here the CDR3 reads CASSRESSYEQYF. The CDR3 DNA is TGTGCCAGCAGCCGTGAGTCCTCCTACGAGCAGTACTTC.

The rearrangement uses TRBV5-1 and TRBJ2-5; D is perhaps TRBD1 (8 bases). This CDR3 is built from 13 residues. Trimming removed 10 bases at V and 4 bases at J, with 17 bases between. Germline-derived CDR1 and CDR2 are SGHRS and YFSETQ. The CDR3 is CAGAGQAGETQYF. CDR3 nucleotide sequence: TGCGCCGGAGCGGGACAGGCGGGAGAGACCCAGTACTTC.